The present entry profiles one T cell receptor beta chain with its context. The entry originates in a study of T-cell reconstitution after alpha-beta-depleted transplantation in children. The TCRbeta library incorporated unique molecular identifiers. One entry per CDR3 protein, called by TCRdb with MiXCR from the PCR reads. The sample includes 600,000 to 700,000 distinct CDR3 sequences, roughly 13% seen only once; the top ten take 0.79%. This CDR3 has 13 residues. The J segment lost 5 bases and the V segment lost 3 bases, leaving 4 bases of the junction unmatched. Germline loops: CDR1 SEHNR, CDR2 FQNEAQ (reference sequence).

This clonotype was obtained from a girl aged 2 to 9 with congenital amegakaryocytic thrombocytopenia, due to receive a stem cell transplant. Material: PBMCs, obtained before TCRalphabeta/CD19-depleted stem cell transplant. This chain uses TRBV7-9 with TRBJ2-7, with 7 positions matching TRBD1. The CDR3 coding sequence is TGTGCCAGCAGCTTTACAGGGGTCCACGAGCAGTACTTC. Encoded protein: CASSFTGVHEQYF.